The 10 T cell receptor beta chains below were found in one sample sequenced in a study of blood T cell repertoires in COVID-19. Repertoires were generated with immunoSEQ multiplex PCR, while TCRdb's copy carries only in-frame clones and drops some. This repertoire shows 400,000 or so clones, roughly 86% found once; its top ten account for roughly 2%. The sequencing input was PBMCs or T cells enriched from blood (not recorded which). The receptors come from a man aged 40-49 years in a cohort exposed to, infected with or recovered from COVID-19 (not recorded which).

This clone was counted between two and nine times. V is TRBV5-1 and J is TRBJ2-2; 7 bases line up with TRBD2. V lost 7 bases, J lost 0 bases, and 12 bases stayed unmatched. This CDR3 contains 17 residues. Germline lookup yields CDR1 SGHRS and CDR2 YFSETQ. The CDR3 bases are TGCGCCAGCCTCGACGGGGCGGCGGGGGCGAACACCGGGGAGCTGTTTTTT. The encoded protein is CASLDGAAGANTGELFF.

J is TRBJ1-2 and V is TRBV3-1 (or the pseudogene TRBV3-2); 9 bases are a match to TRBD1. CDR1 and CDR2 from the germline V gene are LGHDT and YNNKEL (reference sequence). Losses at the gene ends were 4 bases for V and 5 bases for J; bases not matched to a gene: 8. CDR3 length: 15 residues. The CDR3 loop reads CASSPPPGQGYGYTF. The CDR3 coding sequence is TGTGCCAGCAGCCCACCGCCGGGACAGGGATATGGCTACACCTTC.

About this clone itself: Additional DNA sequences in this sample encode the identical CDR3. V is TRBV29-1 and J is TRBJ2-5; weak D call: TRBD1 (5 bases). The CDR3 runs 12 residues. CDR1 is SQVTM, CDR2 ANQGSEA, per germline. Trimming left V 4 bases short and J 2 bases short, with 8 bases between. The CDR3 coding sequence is TGCAGCGTTGGACAGATACAAGAGACCCAGTACTTC. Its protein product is CSVGQIQETQYF.

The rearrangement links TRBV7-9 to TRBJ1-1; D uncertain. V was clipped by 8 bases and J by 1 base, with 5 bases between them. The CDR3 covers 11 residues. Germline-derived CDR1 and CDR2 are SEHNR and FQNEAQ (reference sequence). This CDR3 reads CASQANTEAFF. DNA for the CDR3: TGTGCCAGCCAGGCGAACACTGAAGCTTTCTTT.

The CDR3 coding sequence is TGTGCCAGCAGTTACTTTTATGGCAGGGGAACTAATCAGCCCCAGCATTTT. This encodes CASSYFYGRGTNQPQHF. The V call is TRBV6-2 or TRBV6-3, the J call TRBJ1-5, with a tentative D call TRBD1 (6 bases). Per germline, CDR1 MNHEY and CDR2 SVGEGT. CDR3 length equals 17 residues. V was pared by 1 base and J by 4 bases, with 17 bases between.

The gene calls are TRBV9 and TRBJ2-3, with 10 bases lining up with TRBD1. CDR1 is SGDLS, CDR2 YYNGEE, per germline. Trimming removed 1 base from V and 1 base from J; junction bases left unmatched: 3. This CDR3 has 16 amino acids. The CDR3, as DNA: TGTGCCAGCAGCGTACGTGGACAGGGGGGCACAGATACGCAGTATTTT. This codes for CASSVRGQGGTDTQYF.

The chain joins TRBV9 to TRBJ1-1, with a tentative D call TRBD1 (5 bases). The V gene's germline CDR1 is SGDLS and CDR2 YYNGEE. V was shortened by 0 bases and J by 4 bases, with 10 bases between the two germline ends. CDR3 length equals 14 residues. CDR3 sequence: CASSVGAGSTEAFF. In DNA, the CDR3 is TGTGCCAGCAGCGTAGGGGCAGGGTCCACTGAAGCTTTCTTT.

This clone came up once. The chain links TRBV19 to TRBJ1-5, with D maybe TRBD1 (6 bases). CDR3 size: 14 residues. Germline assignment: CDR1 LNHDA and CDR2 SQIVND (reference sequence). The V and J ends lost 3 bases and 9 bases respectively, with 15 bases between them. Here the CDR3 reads CASSMGAGRAPQHF. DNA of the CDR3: TGTGCCAGTAGTATGGGGGCAGGGCGGGCGCCCCAGCATTTT.

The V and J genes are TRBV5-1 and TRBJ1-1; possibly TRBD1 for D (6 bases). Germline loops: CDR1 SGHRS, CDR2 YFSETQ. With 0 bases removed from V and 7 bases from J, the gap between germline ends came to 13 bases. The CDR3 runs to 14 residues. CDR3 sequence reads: CASSLAVGAGEAFF. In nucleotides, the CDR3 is TGCGCCAGCAGCTTGGCCGTGGGGGCGGGTGAAGCTTTCTTT.

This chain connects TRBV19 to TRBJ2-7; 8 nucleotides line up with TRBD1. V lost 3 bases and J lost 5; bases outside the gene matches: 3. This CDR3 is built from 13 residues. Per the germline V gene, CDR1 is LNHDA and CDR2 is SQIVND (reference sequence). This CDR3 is CASSIRGPNEQYF. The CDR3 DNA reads TGTGCCAGTAGTATCAGGGGGCCTAACGAGCAGTACTTC.